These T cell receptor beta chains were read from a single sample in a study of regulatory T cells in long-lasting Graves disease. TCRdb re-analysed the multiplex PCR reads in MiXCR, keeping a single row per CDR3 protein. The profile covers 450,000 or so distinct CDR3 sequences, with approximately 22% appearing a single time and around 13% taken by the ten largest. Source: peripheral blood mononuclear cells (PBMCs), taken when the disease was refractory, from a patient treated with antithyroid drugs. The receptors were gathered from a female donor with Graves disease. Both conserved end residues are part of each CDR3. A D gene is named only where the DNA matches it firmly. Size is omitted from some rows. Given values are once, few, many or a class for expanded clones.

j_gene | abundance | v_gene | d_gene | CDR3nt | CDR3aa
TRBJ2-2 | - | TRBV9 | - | TGTGCCAGCCGTAGGGGGTATGGGGAGCTGTTTTTT | CASRRGYGELFF
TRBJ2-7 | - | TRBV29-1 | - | TGCAGCGTTGACTCAACAGGGTACAACGAGCAGTACTTC | CSVDSTGYNEQYF
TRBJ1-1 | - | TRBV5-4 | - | TGTGCCAGCAGCGCGGGGGGGAACTTGAACACTGAAGCTTTCTTT | CASSAGGNLNTEAFF
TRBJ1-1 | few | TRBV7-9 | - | TGTGCCAGCACCCAAACCGGACGGGCTAACACTGAAGCTTTCTTT | CASTQTGRANTEAFF
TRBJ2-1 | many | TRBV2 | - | TGTGCCAGCAGGAAACCTGGAAGCTCCTACAATGAGCAGTTCTTC | CASRKPGSSYNEQFF
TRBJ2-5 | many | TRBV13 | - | TGTGCCAGCAGCCAAACACCCCGACGCACCCAGTACTTC | CASSQTPRRTQYF
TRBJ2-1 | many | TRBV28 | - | TGTGCCAGCAGCTTATTTGGGGCCCGTCTGGGGGGCAATAAAAATGAGCAGTTCTTC | CASSLFGARLGGNKNEQFF
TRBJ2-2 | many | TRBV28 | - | TGTGCCAGCAGTTTATATACCCTCCGGACTAGCAGGGGGACCGGGGAGCTGTTTTTT | CASSLYTLRTSRGTGELFF
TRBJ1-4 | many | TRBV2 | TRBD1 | TGTGCCAGCAGTAGGGACAGCCCAACTAATGAAAAACTGTTTTTT | CASSRDSPTNEKLFF
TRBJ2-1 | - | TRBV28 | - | TGTGCCAGCACATTGGGTGGGGGGGCGATCTTCGGGGAGCAGTTCTTC | CASTLGGGAIFGEQFF
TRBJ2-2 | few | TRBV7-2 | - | TGTGCCAGCAAGGACGGGGCGAACACCGGGGAGCTGTTTTTT | CASKDGANTGELFF
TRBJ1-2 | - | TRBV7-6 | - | TGTGCCAGCAGCTTAGAGGCGCAGAGCAACTATGGCTACACCTTC | CASSLEAQSNYGYTF
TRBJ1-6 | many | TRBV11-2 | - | TGTGCCAGCAGCCCGAGAACACACAGTAATTCACCCCTCCACTTT | CASSPRTHSNSPLHF
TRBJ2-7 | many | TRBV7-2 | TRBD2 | TGTGCCAGCAGCTCTAGCGGGGGCTACGAGCAGTACTTC | CASSSSGGYEQYF
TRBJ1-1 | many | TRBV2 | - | TGTGCCAGCATCGAGATGGAAACCAACACTGAAGCTTTCTTT | CASIEMETNTEAFF
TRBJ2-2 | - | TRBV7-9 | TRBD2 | TGTGCCAGCAGCTTAAGCGCGGGGAGGGACACCGGGGAGCTGTTTTTT | CASSLSAGRDTGELFF
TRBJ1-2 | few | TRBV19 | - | TGTGCCAGTAGTATCCTGGGGGCGAGCTATGGCTACACCTTC | CASSILGASYGYTF
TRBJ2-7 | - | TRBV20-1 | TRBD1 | TGCAGTGCTAGAGGCGAGACAGGGGGCAACCCCGAGCAGTACTTC | CSARGETGGNPEQYF
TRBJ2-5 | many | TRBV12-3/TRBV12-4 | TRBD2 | TGTGCCAGCAGTACTACTTCGGGGGGGACCCAAGAGACCCAGTACTTC | CASSTTSGGTQETQYF
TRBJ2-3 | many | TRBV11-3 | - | TGTGCCAGCAGCAGACTAGCAGATACGCAGTATTTT | CASSRLADTQYF
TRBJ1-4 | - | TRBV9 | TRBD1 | TGTGCCAGCAGCTCCCCTTTTGAGGACAGGGGGGGTGAAACTAATGAAAAACTGTTTTTT | CASSSPFEDRGGETNEKLFF
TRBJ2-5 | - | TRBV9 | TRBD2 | TGTGCCAGCAGCGTAGTGGGACTACCCCAAGAGACCCAGTACTTC | CASSVVGLPQETQYF
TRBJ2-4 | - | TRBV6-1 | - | TGTGCCAGCAGGGGGTGGGGAAGAATGGGCAAAAACATTCAGTACTTC | CASRGWGRMGKNIQYF
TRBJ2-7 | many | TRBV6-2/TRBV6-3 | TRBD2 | TGTGCCAGCAAAAACCTAGGAGCGGGGACCTTAACCTACGAGCAGTACTTC | CASKNLGAGTLTYEQYF
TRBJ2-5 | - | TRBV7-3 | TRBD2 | TGTGCCAGCAGCTCTACTAGCGGCCGGCTGGAGACCCAGTACTTC | CASSSTSGRLETQYF
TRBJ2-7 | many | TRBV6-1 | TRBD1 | TGTGCCAGCACTCCCGAGGGGGCCCTCTACGAGCAGTACTTC | CASTPEGALYEQYF
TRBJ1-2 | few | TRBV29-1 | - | TGCAGCGTTGTTTCTTACCCGAACGGTAGTCTTGGCTACACCTTC | CSVVSYPNGSLGYTF
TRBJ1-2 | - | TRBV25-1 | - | TGTGCCAGCCGGGGGGGGGTTTATGGCTACACCTTC | CASRGGVYGYTF
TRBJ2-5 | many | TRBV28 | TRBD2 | TGTGCCAGCAGTTGGCTAGCGGCACAAGAGACCCAGTACTTC | CASSWLAAQETQYF
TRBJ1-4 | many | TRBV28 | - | TGTGCCAGCAGGTACCTTAGTAGGCCTTTAAAACTGTTTTTT | CASRYLSRPLKLFF
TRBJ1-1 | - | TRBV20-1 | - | TGCAGTGCTAGAATACGGCCCATGAACACTGAAGCTTTCTTT | CSARIRPMNTEAFF
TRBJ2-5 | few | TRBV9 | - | TGTGCCAGCAGCGTAGCCGGGCCCGAGACCCAGTACTTC | CASSVAGPETQYF
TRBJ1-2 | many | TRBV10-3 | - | TGTGCCATCAGTGAGTCAGGCGGATCTAACTATGGCTACACCTTC | CAISESGGSNYGYTF
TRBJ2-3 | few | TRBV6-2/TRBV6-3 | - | TGTGCCAGCAGTTACTCAAGGGAAAATACGCAGTATTTT | CASSYSRENTQYF
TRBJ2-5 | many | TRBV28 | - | TGTGCCAGCAGTTTATACCCCCAAGAGACCCAGTACTTC | CASSLYPQETQYF
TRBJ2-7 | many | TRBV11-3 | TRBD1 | TGTGCCAGCAGCTTCGGGCAGGGGGTCTCCTACGAGCAGTACTTC | CASSFGQGVSYEQYF
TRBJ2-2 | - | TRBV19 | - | TGTGCCAGTAGTATTCGGGACCTAAGCGCCACCGGGGAGCTGTTTTTT | CASSIRDLSATGELFF
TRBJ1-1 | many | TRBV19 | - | TGTGCCAGTAGTATTAGCATGAACACTGAAGCTTTCTTT | CASSISMNTEAFF
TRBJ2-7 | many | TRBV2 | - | TGTGCCAGCAGTGTCCAGGCGGAGCAGTACTTC | CASSVQAEQYF
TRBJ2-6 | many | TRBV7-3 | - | TGTGCCAGCAGTAACACTGCTGGGGCCAACGTCCTGACTTTC | CASSNTAGANVLTF
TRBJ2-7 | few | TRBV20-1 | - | TGCAGTGCTAGAGATCTCGGCAGGGCTGACGAGCAGTACTTC | CSARDLGRADEQYF
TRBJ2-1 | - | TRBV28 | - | TGTGCCAGCAGTTTAGGGGGCTTCCGAGGCAATGAGCAGTTCTTC | CASSLGGFRGNEQFF
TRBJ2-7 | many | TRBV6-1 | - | TGTGCCAGCAGTGGGGGAAGTTTCTCCTACGAGCAGTACTTC | CASSGGSFSYEQYF
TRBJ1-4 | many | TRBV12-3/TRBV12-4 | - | TGTGCCAGCAGTCACGGGGATTTTAATGAAAAACTGTTTTTT | CASSHGDFNEKLFF
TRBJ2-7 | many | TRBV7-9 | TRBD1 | TGTGCCAGCAGCTTAGCGGCGGGACAGGGGATGTACGAGCAGTACTTC | CASSLAAGQGMYEQYF
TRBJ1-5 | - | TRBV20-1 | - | TGCAGTGCTAGAGCCCCGGGAGAGCCCCAGCATTTT | CSARAPGEPQHF